One sample yielded the 17 T cell receptor beta chains listed below, sequenced in a study of shared T cell receptors in the human thymus. Data came from immunoSEQ multiplex PCR; TCRdb stores just in-frame clones and leaves some out. This sample has 55,000 to 75,000 clones, with roughly 96% found just once. Sequencing was performed on thymocytes. These receptors were taken from a human donor.

In this sample, this clone turned up once. The chain uses TRBV4-1 and TRBJ2-5; D is unclear. This CDR3 region has 15 residues. The V and J ends lost 0 bases and 1 base respectively, with 9 bases between them. Germline V gives CDR1 MGHRA, CDR2 YSYEKL. The CDR3 nucleotides are TGCGCCAGCAGCCAAGATCACCTGGGCCAAGAGACCCAGTACTTC. It encodes CASSQDHLGQETQYF.

This chain uses TRBV18 with TRBJ1-2, with D possibly matching TRBD1 (6 bases). CDR3 size: 14 residues. The ends were cut back, 3 bases at V and 3 bases at J, with 11 bases in the middle. Germline V gene sequence: CDR1 KGHSH, CDR2 LQKENI. CDR3 in DNA: TGTGCCAGCTCACCTAGGGAGGGGGACTATGGCTACACCTTC. Amino acid sequence: CASSPREGDYGYTF.

The chain's CDR3 is CASGHGETGWHHEQYF. The CDR3 DNA follows: TGTGCTAGTGGTCACGGAGAGACAGGTTGGCACCACGAGCAGTACTTC. The chain carries TRBV12-5 and TRBJ2-7; D is perhaps TRBD1 (6 bases). The CDR3 spans 16 residues. The ends were cut back, 5 bases at V and 5 bases at J, with 22 bases in the middle. The V gene's germline CDR1 is LGHNT and CDR2 FRNRAP. Full variable domain (remainder filled in from reference TRBV12-5 and TRBJ2-7): DARVTQTPRHKVTEMGQEVTMRCQPILGHNTVFWYRQTMMQGLELLAYFRNRAPLDDSGMPKDRFSAEMPDATLATLKIQPSEPRDSAVYFCASGHGETGWHHEQYFGPGTRLTVT.

CDR3 DNA: TGTGCCAGCAGTGACCTCTACCCCAGGGAGGTTGACTATGGCTACACCTTC. This codes for CASSDLYPREVDYGYTF. The chain recombines TRBV6-4 with TRBJ1-2; D is possibly TRBD1 (5 bases). CDR1 and CDR2 (germline): MRHNA, SNTAGT. There are 17 residues in the CDR3. The V end was cut by 2 bases, the J end by 3 bases, with 19 bases between.

The chain carries TRBV5-1 and TRBJ2-5, with 9 bases aligning to TRBD1. The CDR3 spans 17 residues. Trimming cost V 0 bases and J 5 bases; bases outside gene matches: 11. CDR1 SGHRS and CDR2 YFSETQ come from the germline V gene. CDR3 DNA: TGCGCCAGCAGCTTGGGAATTAGGACAGGGGCTTGGGAGACCCAGTACTTC. Protein sequence: CASSLGIRTGAWETQYF.

The rearrangement joins TRBV6-6 to TRBJ2-3; TRBD1 might be the D (6 bases). V gave up 6 bases and J gave up 7 bases, with 11 bases separating them. The CDR3 loop spans 12 amino acids. The V gene's germline CDR1 is MNHNY and CDR2 SVGAGI (reference sequence). As DNA, the CDR3 is TGTGCCAGCAGGGACAGCCCCTATACGCAGTATTTT. Its protein is CASRDSPYTQYF.

The V gene is TRBV9, the J gene TRBJ1-6; D gene ambiguous. The germline CDR1 and CDR2 sequences are SGDLS and YYNGEE. Trimming pared 0 bases from V and 4 bases from J, leaving 2 bases between. The length of the CDR3 is 13 residues. The CDR3, as DNA: TGTGCCAGCAGCGTAGTTTATAATTCACCCCTCCACTTT. Its translation is CASSVVYNSPLHF.

Points on this clone: At one end the junction does not follow the germline gene, possibly because of a read error. CDR3 sequence (DNA): TGCAGTGCTAGAGTTGGACAGGTCTTC. Protein sequence: CSARVGQVF. This chain links TRBV20-1 with TRBJ1-2; 7 bases align to TRBD1. This CDR3 has 9 residues. Germline V gene lookup returns CDR1 DFQATT and CDR2 SNEGSKA (reference sequence).

The V call is TRBV7-2, the J call TRBJ2-1; no firm D call. Per germline, CDR1 SGHTA and CDR2 FQGNSA. The V gene lost 5 bases and the J gene lost 3 bases, with 11 bases spanning the gap. This CDR3 region has 14 residues. The DNA for the CDR3 is TGTGCCAGCAGCCCGTACACTCTCTACAATGAGCAGTTCTTC. It translates to CASSPYTLYNEQFF. The whole variable domain, filled in from reference TRBV7-2 and TRBJ2-1, reads GAGVSQSPSNKVTEKGKDVELRCDPISGHTALYWYRQSLGQGLEFLIYFQGNSAPDKSGLPSDRFSAERTGGSVSTLTIQRTQQEDSAVYLCASSPYTLYNEQFFGPGTRLTVL.

The chain carries TRBV7-3 and TRBJ1-1; no clear D. The germline gives CDR1 SGHTA, CDR2 FQGTGA. V gave up 5 bases and J gave up 3 bases, with 16 bases separating them. CDR3 size: 15 residues. The CDR3 loop reads CASSHEDYTYTEAFF. CDR3 sequence (DNA): TGTGCCAGCAGCCACGAAGACTATACTTACACTGAAGCTTTCTTT.

The chain links TRBV9 to TRBJ1-1; D gene ambiguous. The length of the CDR3 is 13 residues. Germline CDR1 is SGDLS and CDR2 is YYNGEE. The germline V and J ends were trimmed by 4 bases and 2 bases, with 9 bases remaining between them. Written as DNA, the CDR3 is TGTGCCAGCAGCCGCTCTACCAACACTGAAGCTTTCTTT. The encoded protein is CASSRSTNTEAFF.

J is TRBJ2-1 and V is TRBV4-3; the D gene is possibly TRBD1 (6 bases). CDR1 and CDR2 (germline): LGHNA, YSLEER. The CDR3 contains 14 residues. Trimming shortened V by 2 bases and J by 3 bases, and 8 bases separated the two germline ends. The CDR3 reads CASSQNRDYNEQFF. In nucleotides, the CDR3 is TGCGCCAGCAGCCAAAACAGGGACTACAATGAGCAGTTCTTC.

This rearrangement joins TRBV29-1 to TRBJ1-2, with TRBD1 identical over 7 bases. This CDR3 has 13 amino acids. V was clipped by 3 bases and J by 4 bases; unmatched bases: 5. The germline V gene encodes CDR1 SQVTM and CDR2 ANQGSEA. The CDR3 protein is CSVERWDSYGYTF. The CDR3 nucleotides read TGCAGCGTTGAGAGGTGGGACAGCTATGGCTACACCTTC.

V is TRBV27 and J is TRBJ2-3; the match to TRBD2 covers 9 bases. After removal of 4 bases from V and 9 bases from J, the junction contained 5 bases not matched to a gene. Germline loops: CDR1 MNHEY, CDR2 SMNVEV (reference sequence). There are 13 residues in the CDR3. CDR3 coding DNA: TGTGCCAGCAGTTGGGCGGGGGGGCAAACGCAGTATTTT. It encodes CASSWAGGQTQYF.

The chain joins TRBV14 to TRBJ1-2, with 8 bases identical to TRBD1. Trimming removed 5 bases from V and 5 bases from J; junction bases left unmatched: 16. This CDR3 contains 17 residues. Germline V gene lookup returns CDR1 SGHDN and CDR2 FVKESK. The CDR3 nucleotides are TGTGCCAGCAGCGCCGGGCCCCAGGACAGGGTTTGGTATGGCTACACCTTC. It is translated as CASSAGPQDRVWYGYTF.

The V gene is TRBV28, the J gene TRBJ2-2; TRBD2 matches at 10 bases. The V and J ends lost 3 bases and 0 bases, in that order; junction bases with no gene match: 13. Germline V gives CDR1 MDHEN, CDR2 SYDVKM. The CDR3 consists of 20 residues. CDR3 protein: CASSFRLAGALRPNTGELFF. CDR3 bases: TGTGCCAGCAGTTTCAGGCTAGCGGGGGCCTTAAGGCCGAACACCGGGGAGCTGTTTTTT. Full variable domain (missing parts from reference TRBV28 and TRBJ2-2): DVKVTQSSRYLVKRTGEKVFLECVQDMDHENMFWYRQDPGLGLRLIYFSYDVKMKEKGDIPEGYSVSREKKERFSLILESASTNQTSMYLCASSFRLAGALRPNTGELFFGEGSRLTVL.

The chain employs TRBV27 and TRBJ2-3; 15 nucleotides match TRBD2. CDR1 and CDR2 (germline): MNHEY, SMNVEV (reference sequence). This CDR3 comprises 19 residues. The trim removed 5 bases at V and 2 bases at J, leaving 11 bases unmatched. The CDR3 loop is CASSPRGTSGGTNTDTQYF. CDR3 bases: TGTGCCAGCAGTCCGCGAGGGACTAGCGGGGGGACCAACACAGATACGCAGTATTTT.